In its sample, the clone carrying this T cell receptor (beta chain) was seen a few times. The data were obtained in a study of T cells in Graves' hyperthyroidism and ophthalmopathy. Inclusion characteristics of ophthalmopathy patients comprised a Clinical Activity Score of at least 3, a NOSPECS grade of at least 4, and duration under 3 months. The PBMCs were sourced from fresh peripheral blood (approximately 9.6 ml). The CDR3 has 14 amino acids. Deletions cut 3 bases from V and 6 bases from J, with 12 bases between. CDR1 LNHDA and CDR2 SQIVND come from the germline V gene (reference sequence). RNA transcripts served as the template for amplifying TCR beta CDR3 regions. Carried out on the TCR CDR3, a first-round RT-PCR used the HTBI primer set. One entry per CDR3 protein, called by TCRdb with MiXCR from the multiplex PCR reads. The sample has approximately 690,000 distinct CDR3 sequences, about 15% seen once.

The V and J genes are TRBV19 and TRBJ1-5; D remains unclear. The receptor's source is a woman aged 45-65 years with Graves' ophthalmopathy. Sample: blood. As DNA, the CDR3 is TGTGCCAGTAGTATGAATGTGGGGAGTCAGCCCCAGCATTTT. Translation: CASSMNVGSQPQHF.